This entry lists 8 T cell receptor beta chains sequenced from one sample in a study of T cell repertoires in cytomegalovirus infection. TCRdb reanalysed the reads using MiXCR and keeps one entry per CDR3 protein. The sample includes nearly 700,000 distinct CDR3 sequences, 30% to 40% of them seen just once. Antigens for these TCRs are unknown. Sequenced here: cultured PBMCs, sampled from culture after CMV antigen stimulation. The receptors were gathered from a human donor in good health (CMV status not recorded). Some clones in this sample may be carry-over from other donors' samples.

The J gene is TRBJ2-2, the V gene TRBV7-6; D is perhaps TRBD1 (6 bases). The V gene's germline CDR1 is SGHVS and CDR2 FNYEAQ. The CDR3 extends over 16 amino acids. Trimming removed 5 bases at V and 3 bases at J, with 16 bases between. For the CDR3, the DNA is TGTGCCAGCAGCACGCCTACAGGGACCGACACCGGGGAGCTGTTTTTT. Translation gives CASSTPTGTDTGELFF.

To note about this clonotype: One end of the junction fails to match germline, which may point to a read error. The chain carries TRBV7-8 and TRBJ2-1; 10 positions match TRBD2. The CDR3 spans 21 residues. Germline lookup yields CDR1 SGHVS and CDR2 FQNEAQ. The CDR3 bases are TGTGCCAGCAGCTTAGCATTCCTAGCGGGAGAGGTAGTTAGCTCCTTCAATGAGCAGTTCTTC. Its protein is CASSLAFLAGEVVSSFNEQFF.

The rearrangement links TRBV5-1 to TRBJ2-5, with D perhaps assigned TRBD1 or TRBD2 (5 bases each). Germline-derived CDR1 and CDR2 are SGHRS and YFSETQ. The CDR3 is 16 amino acids. V was trimmed by 0 bases and J by 2 bases, leaving 14 bases between them. CDR3 coding DNA: TGCGCCAGCAGCTTGGGGGGACCGCACGAACAAGAGACCCAGTACTTC. This translates into CASSLGGPHEQETQYF.

The chain joins TRBV7-2 to TRBJ2-3; 10 nucleotides line up with TRBD1. Germline CDR1 and CDR2: SGHTA and FQGNSA. The CDR3 loop spans 15 amino acids. J lost 8 bases, V lost 1 base, and 6 bases had no gene match. The CDR3 region is CASSLGQGAGGTQYF. DNA for the CDR3: TGTGCCAGCAGCTTAGGACAGGGGGCCGGTGGTACGCAGTATTTT. Based on the CDR3 plus reference TRBV7-2 and TRBJ2-3, the full variable domain is GAGVSQSPSNKVTEKGKDVELRCDPISGHTALYWYRQSLGQGLEFLIYFQGNSAPDKSGLPSDRFSAERTGGSVSTLTIQRTQQEDSAVYLCASSLGQGAGGTQYFGPGTRLTVL.

This clonotype came up a few times. This chain links TRBV19 with TRBJ1-2; tentatively, D is TRBD1 (6 bases). The germline V and J ends were trimmed by 2 bases and 3 bases, with 13 bases remaining between them. Germline values: CDR1 LNHDA, CDR2 SQIVND (reference sequence). This CDR3 region has 15 residues. CDR3 amino acids: CASSISGVNDYGYTF. In nucleotides, the CDR3 is TGTGCCAGTAGTATATCAGGGGTGAATGACTATGGCTACACCTTC.

The V and J genes are TRBV7-9 and TRBJ2-5; D unresolved. Trimming shortened V by 6 bases and J by 1 base, and 12 bases separated the two germline ends. The CDR3 sequence is 14 residues long. The V gene's germline CDR1 is SEHNR and CDR2 FQNEAQ (reference sequence). As DNA, the CDR3 is TGTGCCAGCAGGCCCCCATACAGCCAAGAGACCCAGTACTTC. Encoded protein: CASRPPYSQETQYF.

This sequence joins TRBV12-3 or TRBV12-4 and TRBJ1-2; perhaps TRBD1 as D (6 bases). Trimming removed 7 bases from V and 8 bases from J, with 20 bases in between. The CDR3 has 14 residues. The CDR3: CASTPDGGAPGYTF. DNA of the CDR3: TGTGCCAGCACCCCGGACGGGGGCGCACCCGGCTACACCTTC.

The V call is TRBV7-9, the J call TRBJ1-5, with TRBD1 identical over 7 bases. The V gene end was trimmed by 5 bases and the J gene end by 4 bases; junction bases not matched to a gene: 5. Germline V gene data show CDR1 as SEHNR and CDR2 as FQNEAQ (reference sequence). The CDR3 runs 14 residues. Here the CDR3 DNA reads TGTGCCAGCAGCCTAGACAGGGAAAATCAGCCCCAGCATTTT. Amino acid sequence: CASSLDRENQPQHF.